One sample yielded the 21 T cell receptor beta chains listed below, sequenced in a study of blood T cell repertoires in COVID-19. Generated by immunoSEQ multiplex PCR, the TCRdb table keeps only in-frame clones and is missing some. The sample carries around 100,000 clones, nearly 90% recorded once. Specimen: peripheral blood. Receptors were obtained from a woman aged 55-69 years with acute or convalescent COVID-19.

The J gene is TRBJ1-1, the V gene TRBV2; D gene unclear. CDR3 length: 12 amino acids. Germline assignment: CDR1 SNHLY and CDR2 FYNNEI. Trimming stripped 6 bases from V and 10 bases from J, with 15 bases between. The CDR3 reads CASSTGLGRAFF. The CDR3 region has the DNA TGTGCCAGCAGCACGGGCCTGGGGAGAGCTTTCTTT. Full variable domain (missing parts from reference TRBV2 and TRBJ1-1): EPEVTQTPSHQVTQMGQEVILRCVPISNHLYFYWYRQILGQKVEFLVSFYNNEISEKSEIFDDQFSVERPDGSNFTLKIRSTKLEDSAMYFCASSTGLGRAFFGQGTRLTVV.

The genes are TRBV19 and TRBJ2-1; a weak D match, TRBD2 (6 bases). Germline V gene sequence: CDR1 LNHDA, CDR2 SQIVND (reference sequence). This CDR3 region has 12 residues. The V and J ends lost 3 bases and 12 bases respectively, with 12 bases between them. The CDR3 DNA sequence: TGTGCCAGTAGTATGTTGGGAGCGGGGCAGTTCTTC. It codes for CASSMLGAGQFF.

This clone occurred once. CDR3 coding DNA: TGTGCCTGGAGGTCGGGGACACAGGGAAGTGAAGCTTTCTTT. As protein: CAWRSGTQGSEAFF. The chain links TRBV30 to TRBJ1-1; a possible D gene is TRBD1 (6 bases). The CDR3 runs to 14 residues. V lost 3 bases to trimming and J lost 7 bases, with 18 bases between them. Germline assignment: CDR1 GTSNPN and CDR2 SVGIG (reference sequence).

This chain uses TRBV30 with TRBJ2-2; no clear D. V lost 3 bases, J lost 0 bases, and 11 bases lay in between. CDR1 and CDR2 from the germline V gene are GTSNPN and SVGIG (reference sequence). The CDR3 runs to 15 residues. The CDR3 loop reads CAWRPRNANTGELFF. CDR3 DNA sequence: TGTGCCTGGAGACCCAGGAACGCGAACACCGGGGAGCTGTTTTTT.

This chain connects TRBV19 to TRBJ2-7, with D possibly TRBD2 on 6 matching bases. This CDR3 region has 15 residues. The germline CDR1 and CDR2 sequences are LNHDA and SQIVND (reference sequence). V lost 1 base and J lost 3, with 13 bases in between. The CDR3 DNA follows: TGTGCCAGTAGTATAGGAGCGACTAGAGGCTACGAGCAGTACTTC. It specifies CASSIGATRGYEQYF. Variable domain in full (rest from reference TRBV19 and TRBJ2-7): DGGITQSPKYLFRKEGQNVTLSCEQNLNHDAMYWYRQDPGQGLRLIYYSQIVNDFQKGDIAEGYSVSREKKESFPLTVTSAQKNPTAFYLCASSIGATRGYEQYFGPGTRLTVT.

The chain carries TRBV19 and TRBJ2-7; possible D gene TRBD2, 6 bases. This CDR3 comprises 14 residues. Germline-derived CDR1 and CDR2 are LNHDA and SQIVND (reference sequence). Trimming shortened V by 7 bases and J by 0 bases, and 13 bases separated the two germline ends. CDR3 in amino acids: CASNPGGSSYEQYF. CDR3 sequence (DNA): TGTGCCAGTAACCCCGGGGGATCCTCCTACGAGCAGTACTTC.

The V and J genes are TRBV7-2 and TRBJ2-7; tentative D call: TRBD1 (5 bases). Per germline, CDR1 SGHTA and CDR2 FQGNSA. V gave up 1 base and J gave up 6 bases, with 10 bases separating them. The CDR3 has 13 amino acids. In nucleotides, the CDR3 is TGTGCCAGCAGCTTAGAGGGGCTAAGCGAGCAGTACGTC. Protein product: CASSLEGLSEQYV.

The chain combines TRBV30 with TRBJ1-2; D possibly corresponds to TRBD1 (6 bases). This CDR3 has 12 amino acids. Trimming shortened V by 4 bases and J by 6 bases, and 12 bases separated the two germline ends. Germline CDR1 is GTSNPN and CDR2 is SVGIG (reference sequence). DNA of the CDR3: TGTGCCTGGATGGCAGGGGAAAATGGCTACACCTTC. Its translation is CAWMAGENGYTF.

This chain links TRBV10-1 with TRBJ1-3; D gene unclear. V was shortened by 0 bases and J by 4 bases, with 7 bases between the two germline ends. Germline CDR1 reads WNHNN; CDR2 reads SYGVQD (reference sequence). CDR3 length: 14 residues. The CDR3 bases are TGCGCCAGCAGTGAGTCCGGGGAAGGAAACACCATATATTTT. Amino acid sequence: CASSESGEGNTIYF.

V and J are TRBV27 and TRBJ1-1; maybe TRBD1 (5 bases). Germline V gene data show CDR1 as MNHEY and CDR2 as SMNVEV (reference sequence). The CDR3 sequence is 15 residues long. V was cut by 1 base and J by 3 bases, with 12 bases left in between. CDR3 sequence reads: CASSLWGREDTEAFF. The CDR3 DNA is TGTGCCAGCAGTTTATGGGGCAGGGAGGACACTGAAGCTTTCTTT.

The rearrangement links TRBV4-2 to TRBJ2-1; 12 bases match TRBD2. With 0 bases clipped from V and 10 bases from J, the junction kept 4 bases outside the gene matches. The CDR3 is made up of 15 amino acids. CDR1 LGHNA and CDR2 YNFKEQ come from the germline V gene. The CDR3 loop reads CASSQDQGLAGEQFF. CDR3 DNA: TGTGCCAGCAGCCAAGATCAAGGACTAGCGGGGGAGCAGTTCTTC.

This clone was observed once. The chain recombines TRBV29-1 with TRBJ1-2; tentative D call: TRBD1 (6 bases). Per germline, CDR1 SQVTM and CDR2 ANQGSEA. The CDR3 totals 17 residues. Trimming removed 4 bases at V and 4 bases at J, with 25 bases between. CDR3 protein: CSVAGSQGTVGFYGYTF. DNA of the CDR3: TGCAGCGTTGCAGGGTCACAGGGAACCGTGGGTTTCTATGGCTACACCTTC.

The V call is TRBV5-4, the J call TRBJ2-7; 8 nucleotides match TRBD2. CDR3 length: 13 residues. Germline trimming cut 3 bases from V and 4 bases from J; bases unmatched to any gene: 3. Germline CDR1 reads SGHNT; CDR2 reads YYREEE (reference sequence). In DNA, the CDR3 is TGTGCCAGCAGCTACACGGGAGGGTACGAGCAGTACTTC. It translates to CASSYTGGYEQYF.

This chain connects TRBV19 to TRBJ2-1; 8 bases are a match to TRBD2. The CDR3 is 15 amino acids. Losses at the gene ends were 6 bases for V and 5 bases for J; bases not matched to a gene: 9. The V gene's germline CDR1 is LNHDA and CDR2 SQIVND (reference sequence). CDR3 DNA: TGTGCCAGTAGCTTGCTAGCGGGCGGAAACAATGAGCAGTTCTTC. It codes for CASSLLAGGNNEQFF. Full variable domain (remainder filled in from reference TRBV19 and TRBJ2-1): DGGITQSPKYLFRKEGQNVTLSCEQNLNHDAMYWYRQDPGQGLRLIYYSQIVNDFQKGDIAEGYSVSREKKESFPLTVTSAQKNPTAFYLCASSLLAGGNNEQFFGPGTRLTVL.

The rearrangement links TRBV11-3 to TRBJ2-2; D ambiguous. Germline CDR1 SGHNT, CDR2 YENEEA. This CDR3 is 13 amino acids long. The V gene lost 0 bases and the J gene lost 10 bases, with 9 bases spanning the gap. CDR3 region: CASSLDPQAELFF. DNA of the CDR3: TGTGCCAGCAGCTTAGATCCCCAGGCGGAGCTGTTTTTT.

V usage is TRBV5-1 and J usage is TRBJ2-7; 8 nucleotides line up with TRBD2. The CDR3 has 14 amino acids. The V segment lost 3 bases and the J segment 2 bases; nucleotides outside the gene matches: 4. Per the germline V gene, CDR1 is SGHRS and CDR2 is YFSETQ. The CDR3: CASSSGLEPYEQYF. The DNA for the CDR3 is TGCGCCAGCAGCTCGGGACTAGAGCCCTACGAGCAGTACTTC.

The gene calls are TRBV5-5 and TRBJ1-2; the D is unclear. Germline V gives CDR1 SGHKS, CDR2 YYEKEE (reference sequence). The V end was cut by 4 bases, the J end by 4 bases, with 14 bases between. CDR3 length equals 14 residues. The CDR3 reads CASSPTLLPYGYTF. DNA of the CDR3: TGTGCCAGCAGCCCAACCCTCCTACCCTATGGCTACACCTTC.

The chain recombines TRBV27 with TRBJ1-5; TRBD1 matches at 7 bases. CDR1 and CDR2 from the germline V gene are MNHEY and SMNVEV (reference sequence). There are 15 residues in the CDR3. Trimming at V came to 5 bases and at J to 4 bases, leaving 8 bases not matched to a gene. This CDR3 reads CASSRQGRINQPQHF. CDR3 nucleotide sequence: TGTGCCAGCAGTCGACAGGGTCGGATAAATCAGCCCCAGCATTTT.

The chain is built from TRBV28 and TRBJ1-5; D gene unclear. CDR3 length: 13 amino acids. Germline CDR1 is MDHEN and CDR2 is SYDVKM. Trimming stripped 6 bases from V and 3 bases from J, with 9 bases between. Here the CDR3 DNA reads TGTGCCAGCAGAACATCCGACAATCAGCCCCAGCATTTT. This gives the protein CASRTSDNQPQHF.

The J gene is TRBJ1-5, the V gene TRBV19; D possibly corresponds to TRBD1 (5 bases). Germline V gives CDR1 LNHDA, CDR2 SQIVND (reference sequence). There are 14 residues in the CDR3. V lost 8 bases to trimming and J lost 2 bases, with 13 bases between them. CDR3 bases: TGTGCCAGTGGGCAGGGATGGGGCAATCAGCCCCAGCATTTT. The encoded protein is CASGQGWGNQPQHF.

The chain is built from TRBV29-1 and TRBJ2-7; 7 bases are shared with TRBD1. This CDR3 region has 14 residues. Germline V gives CDR1 SQVTM, CDR2 ANQGSEA. J gave up 4 bases and V 2 bases, and 8 bases lay outside the gene matches. The DNA for the CDR3 is TGCAGCGTTGAAAAAGCTCCAGGGGGATACGAGCAGTACTTC. Translating it yields CSVEKAPGGYEQYF.